This T cell receptor beta chain was identified in a study of shared clonotypes between healthy human individuals. Study in general: The donor pool was made up of two women and a few men aged 18 to 49.

The study used approximately 92 million PBMCs per unsorted sample for genomic DNA. Sequencing was at deep level. Libraries were prepared by immunoSEQ multiplex PCR; TCRdb keeps only in-frame clonotypes and omits some of them. The table shows around 500,000 clones, with around 78% occurring only once. V lost 6 bases, J lost 2 bases, and 14 bases stayed unmatched. Per the germline V gene, CDR1 is MDHEN and CDR2 is SYDVKM. This CDR3 region has 17 residues. The chain joins TRBV28 to TRBJ2-7, with 9 positions matching TRBD2. The sequence came from a woman between 35 and 50 years old in good health. Some clones in this sample may be carry-over from other donors' samples. The sequenced sample was PBMCs. Here the CDR3 reads CASRGSASGISTYEQYF. The CDR3 coding sequence is TGTGCCAGCAGGGGATCGGCTAGCGGGATCTCTACCTACGAGCAGTACTTC.